The entry that follows covers one T cell receptor beta chain sequence. There are 13 residues in the CDR3. Trimming removed 8 bases from V and 5 bases from J, with 16 bases in between. Germline V CDR1 and CDR2: MNHEY, SVGAGI. Clones were sequenced by immunoSEQ multiplex PCR, and TCRdb holds only the in-frame ones, with some missing. The table records some 80,000 clones, nearly 97% of them present only once. This sample is part of a study of technical replicates of blood from several donors. Material: T cells isolated from PBMCs. This sequence originates from a human donor in good health. This chain connects TRBV6-5 to TRBJ2-7; D is possibly TRBD2 (7 bases). CDR3 bases: TGTGCCAGCTGGAGGGGGAGGGACCACGAGCAGTACTTC. This gives the protein CASWRGRDHEQYF.